This TCR beta chain was captured by sequencing in a study of Graves' ophthalmopathy and Graves' hyperthyroidism. This clonotype was seen at least ten times. Antigen specificity is unknown. Germline trimming cut 8 bases from V and 4 bases from J; bases unmatched to any gene: 11. CDR3 length: 14 residues. CDR1 SQVTM and CDR2 ANQGSEA come from the germline V gene. Exclusion applied to patients with other autoimmune diseases, uncontrolled infections, pregnancy or lactation. The study amplified TCR beta CDR3 regions using RNA transcripts. The first round was an RT-PCR with HTBI primers, and the second round was a multiplex PCR. TCRdb recomputed calls from the multiplex PCR reads with MiXCR, one row per CDR3 protein. Of about 740,000 distinct CDR3 sequences in the sample, around 40% were seen once. Study-wide points: Both an approximately 71% sensitivity and an approximately 72% specificity characterized the model's predictions of ophthalmopathy progression. Most thyroid clonotypes with frequency above 0.001 were detected in blood too.

This receptor was obtained from an adult man with Graves' ophthalmopathy. The chain couples TRBV29-1 to TRBJ2-5, with 9 bases that match TRBD1. The sequenced sample was peripheral blood. CDR3 DNA: TGCAGCCACCGACAGGGGGGGTTAGCAGAGACCCAGTACTTC. Translation gives CSHRQGGLAETQYF.